This TCR beta chain was recorded in a study of cytomegalovirus exposure and HLA in healthy donors. Germline V gene data show CDR1 as SGHNT and CDR2 as YENEEA. The CDR3 extends over 13 amino acids. With 4 bases clipped from V and 5 bases from J, the junction kept 4 bases outside the gene matches. In the PCR, 60 Vbeta and 13 Jbeta primers were used. Generated by immunoSEQ multiplex PCR, the TCRdb table keeps only in-frame clones and is missing some. The sample carries under 200,000 clones, over 70% recorded once. This clone has only a few counts. The V call is TRBV11-3, the J call TRBJ1-1; 7 nucleotides agree with TRBD1. This receptor was identified in a female donor in good health and CMV-seronegative. Sequencing was carried out using PBMCs. In nucleotides, the CDR3 is TGTGCCAGCAGCTCATACAGGGGAACTGAAGCTTTCTTT. This codes for CASSSYRGTEAFF.